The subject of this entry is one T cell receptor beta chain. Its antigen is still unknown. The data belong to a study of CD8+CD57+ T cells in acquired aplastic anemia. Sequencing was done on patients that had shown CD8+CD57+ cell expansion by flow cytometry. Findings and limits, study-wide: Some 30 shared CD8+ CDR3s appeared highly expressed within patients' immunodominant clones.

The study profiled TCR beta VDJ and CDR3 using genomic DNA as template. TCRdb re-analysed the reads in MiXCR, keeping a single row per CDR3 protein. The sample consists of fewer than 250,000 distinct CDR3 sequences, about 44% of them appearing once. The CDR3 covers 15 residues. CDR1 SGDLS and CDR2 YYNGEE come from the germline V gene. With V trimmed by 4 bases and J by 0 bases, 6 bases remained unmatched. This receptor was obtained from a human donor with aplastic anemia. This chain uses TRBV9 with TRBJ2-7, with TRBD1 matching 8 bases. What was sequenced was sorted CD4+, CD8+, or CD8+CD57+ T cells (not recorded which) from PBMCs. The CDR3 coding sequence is TGTGCCAGCAGCCGTACCGGGACAGGCTCCTACGAGCAGTACTTC. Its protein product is CASSRTGTGSYEQYF.